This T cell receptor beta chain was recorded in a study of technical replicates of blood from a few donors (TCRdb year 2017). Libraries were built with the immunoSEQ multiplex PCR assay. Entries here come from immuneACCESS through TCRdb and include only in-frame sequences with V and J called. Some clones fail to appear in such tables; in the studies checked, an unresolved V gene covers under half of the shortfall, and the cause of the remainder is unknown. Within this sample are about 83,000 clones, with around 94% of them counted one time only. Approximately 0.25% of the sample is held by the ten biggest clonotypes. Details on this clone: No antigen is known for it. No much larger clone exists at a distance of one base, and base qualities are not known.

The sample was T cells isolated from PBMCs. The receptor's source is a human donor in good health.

The nucleotides are TGTGCCAGTAGTCGCCACACAGGGATTCGCGAGCAGTACTTC. It codes for CASSRHTGIREQYF. The rearrangement combines TRBV19 with TRBJ2-7; possibly the D gene is TRBD1, per 6 matching bases. As encoded in the germline V gene (reference sequence), CDR1 is LNHDA while CDR2 is SQIVND. V is shortened by 5 bases, J by 6 bases, and the region joining them spans 17 bases. The CDR3 goes from the cysteine to the phenylalanine over 14 residues. Here the CDR3 DNA is all that survives: 42 bases in frame from base 1.